The 24 T cell receptor beta chains below all came from one sample that was sequenced in a study of PD-1 blockade in mismatch repair-deficient tumors. Libraries were prepared by immunoSEQ multiplex PCR; TCRdb keeps only in-frame clonotypes and omits some of them. The profile shows some 120,000 clones, roughly 90% of them singletons. The sequencing used peripheral blood, collected 72 weeks after starting pembrolizumab. Receptors originate from an adult with mismatch repair-deficient cancer.

This clone was picked up one time. The CDR3 DNA reads as TGTGCCAGCAGCTTAGTACAGGGGAGCACCGGGGAGCTGTTTTTT. It encodes CASSLVQGSTGELFF. The chain combines TRBV7-2 with TRBJ2-2, with 7 bases that match TRBD1. V lost 1 base and J lost 4; bases outside the gene matches: 3. This CDR3 comprises 15 residues. CDR1 and CDR2 (germline): SGHTA, FQGNSA. The full variable domain, with the rest looked up from reference TRBV7-2 and TRBJ2-2, is GAGVSQSPSNKVTEKGKDVELRCDPISGHTALYWYRQSLGQGLEFLIYFQGNSAPDKSGLPSDRFSAERTGGSVSTLTIQRTQQEDSAVYLCASSLVQGSTGELFFGEGSRLTVL.

V gene TRBV4-1 combines with J gene TRBJ2-7; D could derive from TRBD1 or TRBD2 (5 bases each). Germline-derived CDR1 and CDR2 are MGHRA and YSYEKL. The V gene lost 4 bases and the J gene lost 0 bases, with 10 bases spanning the gap. CDR3 length: 14 amino acids. The CDR3: CASSLGTDSYEQYF. CDR3 nucleotide sequence: TGCGCCAGCAGCCTCGGGACGGACTCCTACGAGCAGTACTTC.

V is TRBV7-9 and J is TRBJ2-5, with D perhaps matching TRBD1 (5 bases). Looked up from germline, CDR1 is SEHNR and CDR2 is FQNEAQ (reference sequence). This CDR3 comprises 13 residues. Deletions cut 5 bases from V and 5 bases from J, with 12 bases between. In nucleotides, the CDR3 is TGTGCCAGCAGCCCAAGGGGCCCGGAGACCCAGTACTTC. Its protein is CASSPRGPETQYF.

V and J are TRBV7-2 and TRBJ2-1; TRBD2 agrees at 8 bases. The V segment lost 5 bases and the J segment 0 bases; nucleotides outside the gene matches: 3. The CDR3 totals 15 residues. The germline CDR1 and CDR2 sequences are SGHTA and FQGNSA. The CDR3 is CASSISGTSYNEQFF. CDR3 DNA sequence: TGTGCCAGCAGCATTAGCGGGACCTCCTACAATGAGCAGTTCTTC.

The gene calls are TRBV7-9 and TRBJ2-1; 10 nucleotides match TRBD2. V lost 5 bases and J lost 4; bases outside the gene matches: 11. This CDR3 is built from 17 residues. Germline CDR1 reads SEHNR; CDR2 reads FQNEAQ (reference sequence). The CDR3 is CASSSPPGTSEYNEQFF. The DNA for the CDR3 is TGTGCCAGCAGCAGCCCCCCCGGGACTAGCGAATACAATGAGCAGTTCTTC.

The chain joins TRBV6-6 to TRBJ1-2, with D unresolved. Germline CDR1 MNHNY, CDR2 SVGAGI (reference sequence). CDR3 length: 14 residues. The V end was cut by 4 bases, the J end by 4 bases, with 13 bases between. CDR3 sequence reads: CASSSGDFAYGYTF. The CDR3 DNA follows: TGTGCCAGCAGTTCCGGGGATTTCGCCTATGGCTACACCTTC.

The genes are TRBV18 and TRBJ1-1; D is perhaps TRBD1 (5 bases). Trimming left V 6 bases short and J 9 bases short, with 14 bases between. The CDR3 is 12 amino acids. Germline loops: CDR1 KGHSH, CDR2 LQKENI. The CDR3 sequence: CASSLTGAQAFF. CDR3 sequence (DNA): TGTGCCAGCTCGCTTACAGGAGCCCAAGCTTTCTTT.

The count of this clone is one. The chain has TRBV19 and TRBJ2-7; the D is unclear. Germline CDR1 and CDR2: LNHDA and SQIVND (reference sequence). This CDR3 region has 14 residues. The ends were cut back, 4 bases at V and 0 bases at J, with 10 bases in the middle. The CDR3 loop reads CASSTGRSSYEQYF. Here the CDR3 DNA reads TGTGCCAGTAGTACCGGACGGAGCTCCTACGAGCAGTACTTC.

The chain joins TRBV13 to TRBJ2-7; weak D call: TRBD1 (6 bases). CDR1 and CDR2 (germline): PRHDT, FYEKMQ (reference sequence). The CDR3 runs 16 residues. With 4 bases removed from V and 0 bases from J, the gap between germline ends came to 16 bases. The CDR3: CASSYPGTSSSYEQYF. CDR3 coding DNA: TGTGCCAGCAGCTACCCCGGGACATCGAGCTCCTACGAGCAGTACTTC.

This chain joins TRBV29-1 and TRBJ1-5; D possibly corresponds to TRBD1 (5 bases). This CDR3 contains 15 residues. Between the trimmed V and J ends, which lost 4 bases and 5 bases, there was a span of 18 bases. The germline V gene encodes CDR1 SQVTM and CDR2 ANQGSEA. The CDR3 DNA reads as TGCAGCGTTGGGTATAGGGCAGGGTTCGATCAGCCCCAGCATTTT. Protein: CSVGYRAGFDQPQHF.

The chain is built from TRBV5-6 and TRBJ2-1; D is perhaps TRBD2 (7 bases). Germline V gives CDR1 SGHDT, CDR2 YYEEEE. Trimming took 4 bases from V and 4 from J, leaving 12 bases between them. This CDR3 contains 14 residues. The CDR3 DNA follows: TGTGCCAGCAGCCCGGGGGGCACTTACAATGAGCAGTTCTTC. Protein: CASSPGGTYNEQFF. Looking up the rest from reference TRBV5-6 and TRBJ2-1 gives the full variable domain: DAGVTQSPTHLIKTRGQQVTLRCSPKSGHDTVSWYQQALGQGPQFIFQYYEEEERQRGNFPDRFSGHQFPNYSSELNVNALLLGDSALYLCASSPGGTYNEQFFGPGTRLTVL.

This clone was seen once. The chain uses TRBV2 and TRBJ2-7; tentatively, D is TRBD1 (6 bases). Trimming removed 2 bases at V and 2 bases at J, with 13 bases between. Looked up from germline, CDR1 is SNHLY and CDR2 is FYNNEI. The CDR3 is 15 amino acids. CDR3 protein: CASSEMTGATYEQYF. The CDR3 bases are TGTGCCAGCAGTGAAATGACAGGTGCCACCTACGAGCAGTACTTC.

The table lists this clone with a count of one. The CDR3 DNA follows: TGTGCCAGCAGCCTGAGCGGGAGGGCCTACGAGCAGTACTTC. As protein: CASSLSGRAYEQYF. The chain carries TRBV5-4 and TRBJ2-7; 10 positions agree with TRBD2. V lost 4 bases and J lost 2; bases outside the gene matches: 3. Germline CDR1 reads SGHNT; CDR2 reads YYREEE (reference sequence). CDR3 length equals 14 residues.

The chain couples TRBV19 to TRBJ2-3; 9 bases fit TRBD1. The CDR3 has 15 residues. With V trimmed by 5 bases and J by 3 bases, 6 bases remained unmatched. Germline CDR1 reads LNHDA; CDR2 reads SQIVND (reference sequence). Here the CDR3 DNA reads TGTGCCAGTAGTTTCGGGGACAGGGAGACAGATACGCAGTATTTT. This codes for CASSFGDRETDTQYF.

This clone has just one count. The gene calls are TRBV2 and TRBJ2-5; D may be TRBD1 (6 bases). The CDR3 sequence is 15 residues long. Looked up from germline, CDR1 is SNHLY and CDR2 is FYNNEI. With 7 bases removed from V and 5 bases from J, the gap between germline ends came to 20 bases. This CDR3 reads CASTGKQGLGETQYF. The CDR3 DNA sequence: TGTGCCAGCACTGGAAAACAGGGATTGGGGGAGACCCAGTACTTC.

This chain uses TRBV5-4 with TRBJ2-7, with D possibly called TRBD1 or TRBD2 (5 bases each). The germline CDR1 and CDR2 sequences are SGHNT and YYREEE (reference sequence). V was shortened by 4 bases and J by 2 bases, with 7 bases between the two germline ends. The CDR3 is 12 residues long. The CDR3 region is CASSGTTYEQYF. The DNA of the CDR3 is TGTGCCAGCAGCGGGACCACCTACGAGCAGTACTTC.

V gene TRBV19 combines with J gene TRBJ2-1; TRBD2 matches at 9 bases. The CDR3 is 15 residues long. Germline assignment: CDR1 LNHDA and CDR2 SQIVND (reference sequence). Trimming at V came to 3 bases and at J to 4 bases, leaving 4 bases not matched to a gene. This CDR3 is CASSIGTSLYNEQFF. In nucleotides, the CDR3 is TGTGCCAGTAGTATTGGGACTAGCCTGTACAATGAGCAGTTCTTC.

This chain uses TRBV11-2 with TRBJ2-7; a weak D match, TRBD1 (6 bases). The CDR3 sequence is 15 residues long. Germline V gives CDR1 SGHAT, CDR2 FQNNGV. V dropped 1 base and J dropped 2 bases, with 12 bases sitting between them. CDR3 in DNA: TGTGCCAGCAGCTTAGGCTCAGGGGACACCTACGAGCAGTACTTC. This gives the protein CASSLGSGDTYEQYF.

The chain uses TRBV5-1 and TRBJ2-2; D remains ambiguous. The CDR3 totals 15 residues. Germline V lookup: CDR1 SGHRS, CDR2 YFSETQ. Trimming left V 0 bases short and J 0 bases short, with 6 bases between. CDR3 residues: CASSLDAANTGELFF. The DNA for the CDR3 is TGCGCCAGCAGCTTGGACGCAGCGAACACCGGGGAGCTGTTTTTT.

This chain joins TRBV4-3 and TRBJ1-2, with D hard to call. The germline gives CDR1 LGHNA, CDR2 YSLEER. The CDR3 extends over 14 amino acids. With 1 base removed from V and 2 bases from J, the gap between germline ends came to 8 bases. The CDR3 DNA reads as TGCGCCAGCAGCCAAGCAGCAGCGAACTATGGCTACACCTTC. Translating it yields CASSQAAANYGYTF.

This clone appeared a few times. This chain joins TRBV5-6 and TRBJ1-1; D not certain. The CDR3 runs 12 residues. Germline V gives CDR1 SGHDT, CDR2 YYEEEE. Trimming cost V 0 bases and J 6 bases, with 6 bases left between them. The CDR3 DNA is TGTGCCAGCAGCTTGGGGTCACCTGAAGCTTTCTTT. It yields the protein CASSLGSPEAFF.

V and J are TRBV27 and TRBJ2-1, with D tentatively TRBD2 (6 bases). This CDR3 region has 18 residues. CDR1 and CDR2 (germline): MNHEY, SMNVEV (reference sequence). V lost 5 bases to trimming and J lost 4 bases, with 24 bases between them. The CDR3 spells CASSLGLIRNTRYNEQFF. Written as DNA, the CDR3 is TGTGCCAGCAGTCTCGGACTAATTAGGAATACAAGGTACAATGAGCAGTTCTTC.

A remark on this clone: The same CDR3 can be traced to other DNA sequences in this sample. V and J are TRBV27 and TRBJ2-1, with 11 bases fitting TRBD2. The germline V gene encodes CDR1 MNHEY and CDR2 SMNVEV (reference sequence). Trimming at V came to 4 bases and at J to 3 bases, leaving 2 bases not matched to a gene. This CDR3 is 15 amino acids long. The CDR3 coding sequence is TGTGCCAGCAGTTCCGGGACTAGCGGCTACAATGAGCAGTTCTTC. Protein sequence: CASSSGTSGYNEQFF.

This clone was found a few times. The chain couples TRBV13 to TRBJ2-7; D ambiguous. Germline V lookup: CDR1 PRHDT, CDR2 FYEKMQ (reference sequence). The CDR3 sequence is 14 residues long. V lost 4 bases and J lost 1, with 11 bases in between. In nucleotides, the CDR3 is TGTGCCAGCAGCTCCTTGGCTAGATCCTACGAGCAGTACTTC. This codes for CASSSLARSYEQYF.